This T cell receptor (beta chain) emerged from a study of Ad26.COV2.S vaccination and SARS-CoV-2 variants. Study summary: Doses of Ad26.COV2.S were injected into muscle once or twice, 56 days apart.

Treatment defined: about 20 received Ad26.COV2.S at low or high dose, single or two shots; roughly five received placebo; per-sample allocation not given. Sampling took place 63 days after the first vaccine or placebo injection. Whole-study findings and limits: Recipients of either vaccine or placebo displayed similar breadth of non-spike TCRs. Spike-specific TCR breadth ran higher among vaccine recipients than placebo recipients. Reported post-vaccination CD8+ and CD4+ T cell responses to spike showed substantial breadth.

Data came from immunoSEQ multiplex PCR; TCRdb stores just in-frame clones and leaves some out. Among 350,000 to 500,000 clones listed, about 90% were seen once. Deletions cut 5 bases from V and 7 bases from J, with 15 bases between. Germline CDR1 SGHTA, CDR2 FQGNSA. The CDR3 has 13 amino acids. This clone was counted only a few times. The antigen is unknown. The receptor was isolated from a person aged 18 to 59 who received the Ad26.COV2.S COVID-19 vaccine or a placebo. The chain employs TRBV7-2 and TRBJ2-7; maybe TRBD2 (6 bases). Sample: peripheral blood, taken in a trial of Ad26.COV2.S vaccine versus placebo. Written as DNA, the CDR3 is TGTGCCAGCAGCACGGACTACTTGAGGGAGCAGTACTTC. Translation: CASSTDYLREQYF. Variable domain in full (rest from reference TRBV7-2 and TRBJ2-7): GAGVSQSPSNKVTEKGKDVELRCDPISGHTALYWYRQSLGQGLEFLIYFQGNSAPDKSGLPSDRFSAERTGGSVSTLTIQRTQQEDSAVYLCASSTDYLREQYFGPGTRLTVT.